A single sample is the source of the 7 T cell receptor beta chains below, sequenced in a study of CD8+ T cells in alopecia areata. Extracted from the samples, RNA was reverse transcribed into cDNA to serve as the sequencing template. The table came from immunoSEQ multiplex PCR; TCRdb's copy has only in-frame clones and leaves some out. Of about 120,000 clones listed, around two fifths are singletons. The sample was CD4+ T cells sorted from blood. The origin of the receptors is a human donor with alopecia areata.

This clone has only a few counts. The chain recombines TRBV30 with TRBJ1-5; unclear D gene. The CDR3 sequence is 14 residues long. The V end lost 1 base, the J end lost 0 bases, and 7 bases lay between the germline ends. Germline CDR1 GTSNPN, CDR2 SVGIG (reference sequence). The chain's CDR3 is CAWSDEFSNQPQHF. The CDR3 DNA follows: TGTGCCTGGAGTGACGAGTTTAGCAATCAGCCCCAGCATTTT.

The chain links TRBV4-3 to TRBJ1-1; 8 bases align to TRBD1. V shed 1 base, J shed 0 bases, and the junction held 1 base outside the gene matches. Germline CDR1 and CDR2: LGHNA and YSLEER. This CDR3 is 15 amino acids long. CDR3 protein: CASSQGTGLNTEAFF. CDR3 sequence (DNA): TGCGCCAGCAGCCAAGGGACAGGGTTGAACACTGAAGCTTTCTTT.

The chain carries TRBV5-1 and TRBJ1-2; TRBD1 is a possible D gene (5 bases). V lost 1 base, J lost 0 bases, and 7 bases lay in between. CDR1 and CDR2 from the germline V gene are SGHRS and YFSETQ. The length of the CDR3 is 14 residues. The CDR3 bases are TGCGCCAGCAGCTTGACGACAGCTAACTATGGCTACACCTTC. Translation gives CASSLTTANYGYTF.

The rearrangement joins TRBV29-1 to TRBJ1-4; D remains unclear. The CDR3 length is 14 residues. Trimming pared 3 bases from V and 1 base from J, leaving 9 bases between. CDR1 and CDR2 from the germline V gene are SQVTM and ANQGSEA. The CDR3: CSVERARTNEKLFF. The CDR3 DNA reads TGCAGCGTTGAGAGGGCAAGAACTAATGAAAAACTGTTTTTT.

This clone was counted between two and nine times. The V gene is TRBV10-3, the J gene TRBJ1-5; no reliable D call. Germline V gene lookup returns CDR1 ENHRY and CDR2 SYGVKD. V lost 8 bases to trimming and J lost 0 bases, with 14 bases between them. The CDR3 extends over 15 amino acids. The CDR3 spells CAIGEGSNSNQPQHF. As DNA, the CDR3 is TGTGCCATCGGGGAGGGCAGCAATAGCAATCAGCCCCAGCATTTT.

A single count supports this clone. The chain couples TRBV6-5 to TRBJ2-2, with TRBD1 matching 10 bases. In germline, CDR1 is MNHEY, CDR2 SVGAGI. V was clipped by 6 bases and J by 4 bases; unmatched bases: 5. The CDR3 runs 15 residues. Here the CDR3 reads CASSLGQGFTGELFF. The DNA for the CDR3 is TGTGCCAGCAGCCTGGGACAGGGGTTCACCGGGGAGCTGTTTTTT.

This clone was detected only a few times. The chain links TRBV28 to TRBJ2-7; 10 bases agree with TRBD1. Germline CDR1 reads MDHEN; CDR2 reads SYDVKM. J was trimmed by 3 bases and V by 6 bases; bases with no gene match: 11. The length of the CDR3 is 16 residues. This chain's CDR3 is CASSPPAGQGGYEQYF. The CDR3 DNA reads TGTGCCAGCAGCCCACCCGCAGGACAGGGGGGCTACGAGCAGTACTTC.